Listed here are 32 T cell receptor beta chains from one sample, sequenced in a study of T cell responses to AZD1222 COVID-19 vaccine. Sequencing was performed with immunoSEQ multiplex PCR; in TCRdb, only in-frame clones are kept and a portion is missing. Of approximately 110,000 clones listed, approximately 88% are singletons. Specimen: peripheral blood, collected on day 0 of AZD1222 vaccination. The receptors were sampled from an adult in good health.

The chain employs TRBV7-9 and TRBJ2-1; 9 bases match TRBD2. J gave up 2 bases and V 5 bases, and 7 bases lay outside the gene matches. This CDR3 contains 16 residues. Germline-derived CDR1 and CDR2 are SEHNR and FQNEAQ (reference sequence). DNA of the CDR3: TGTGCCAGCAGCCCTGTGGGCGGGAGGGCCTACAATGAGCAGTTCTTC. This translates into CASSPVGGRAYNEQFF.

The V gene is TRBV11-3, the J gene TRBJ2-1; TRBD1 matches 8 bases. In germline, CDR1 is SGHNT, CDR2 YENEEA. V lost 3 bases to trimming and J lost 3 bases; unmatched junction nucleotides: 1. The CDR3 runs 14 residues. CDR3 in DNA: TGTGCCAGCAGCTTTGACAGGGGCTACAATGAGCAGTTCTTC. Translating gives CASSFDRGYNEQFF.

The V gene is TRBV6-5, the J gene TRBJ1-1; 8 bases match TRBD1. V gave up 2 bases and J gave up 2 bases; unmatched junction bases: 7. Germline V gives CDR1 MNHEY, CDR2 SVGAGI. CDR3 length: 16 amino acids. DNA for the CDR3: TGTGCCAGCAGTTACGCGGAAGACAGGGGTAACACTGAAGCTTTCTTT. Protein sequence: CASSYAEDRGNTEAFF.

The chain links TRBV6-6 to TRBJ2-6; 9 bases are shared with TRBD1. Germline CDR1 and CDR2: MNHNY and SVGAGI (reference sequence). The V gene end was trimmed by 5 bases and the J gene end by 2 bases; junction bases not matched to a gene: 4. The CDR3 loop spans 16 amino acids. In DNA, the CDR3 is TGTGCCAGCAGTACAGGGGGCATCGCTGGGGCCAACGTCCTGACTTTC. Translated: CASSTGGIAGANVLTF.

This chain links TRBV9 with TRBJ1-3; D remains ambiguous. CDR3 length: 17 amino acids. V was clipped by 1 base and J by 1 base, with 15 bases between them. The germline V gene encodes CDR1 SGDLS and CDR2 YYNGEE. CDR3 sequence reads: CASSVIDNSFSGNTIYF. The CDR3 region has the DNA TGTGCCAGCAGCGTAATTGACAATAGTTTTTCTGGAAACACCATATATTTT.

The rearrangement joins TRBV5-1 to TRBJ2-2; 7 bases are shared with TRBD1. J was trimmed by 2 bases and V by 4 bases; bases with no gene match: 5. The CDR3 runs to 15 residues. CDR1 is SGHRS, CDR2 YFSETQ, per germline. DNA for the CDR3: TGCGCCAGCAGCCTACGGGACAGTAACACCGGGGAGCTGTTTTTT. Its translation is CASSLRDSNTGELFF.

The chain joins TRBV4-3 to TRBJ2-1, with TRBD2 as a possible D gene (5 bases). Trimming cost V 5 bases and J 3 bases, with 17 bases left between them. CDR1 LGHNA and CDR2 YSLEER come from the germline V gene. CDR3 length: 16 amino acids. The CDR3 DNA reads TGCGCCAGCAGCGCGGAGCTGAGCGGAATCTACAATGAGCAGTTCTTC. Encoded protein: CASSAELSGIYNEQFF.

The genes are TRBV11-2 and TRBJ2-7, with 10 bases that match TRBD2. Trimming cost V 1 base and J 2 bases; bases outside gene matches: 2. CDR1 and CDR2 (germline): SGHAT, FQNNGV. The CDR3 length is 15 residues. CDR3 sequence (DNA): TGTGCCAGCAGCTTAGGGCTAGCGGGGGCCTACGAGCAGTACTTC. Its protein is CASSLGLAGAYEQYF.

The chain couples TRBV19 to TRBJ2-1, with 9 bases that match TRBD1. The CDR3 spans 19 residues. Germline trimming cut 6 bases from V and 1 base from J; bases unmatched to any gene: 16. Germline values: CDR1 LNHDA, CDR2 SQIVND (reference sequence). The CDR3 sequence: CASSPWGTGGAGSYNEQFF. The DNA of the CDR3 is TGTGCCAGTAGCCCCTGGGGTACAGGGGGCGCAGGGTCCTACAATGAGCAGTTCTTC.

The CDR3 coding sequence is TGTGCCAGCAGCCCACGAGGTAATCAGCCCCAGCATTTT. This translates into CASSPRGNQPQHF. This rearrangement joins TRBV7-2 to TRBJ1-5; the D is unclear. CDR1 SGHTA and CDR2 FQGNSA come from the germline V gene. CDR3 length: 13 amino acids. Trimming took off 5 bases at V and 4 bases at J, with 9 bases between the two ends.

In this sample, this clone is medium-sized. The V gene is TRBV15, the J gene TRBJ2-1; D is perhaps TRBD2 (6 bases). The V gene lost 4 bases and the J gene lost 9 bases, with 10 bases spanning the gap. The CDR3 totals 12 residues. CDR1 and CDR2 from the germline V gene are LNHNV and YYDKDF (reference sequence). The CDR3: CATSISGTEQFF. CDR3 nucleotides: TGTGCCACCAGCATTAGCGGAACTGAGCAGTTCTTC.

This chain uses TRBV5-4 with TRBJ1-4; D is unresolved. CDR1 is SGHNT, CDR2 YYREEE, per germline (reference sequence). There are 14 residues in the CDR3. V was pared by 4 bases and J by 3 bases, with 10 bases between. CDR3 sequence: CASSLSGPNEKLFF. The CDR3 DNA reads as TGTGCCAGCAGCCTGTCTGGTCCTAATGAAAAACTGTTTTTT.

This sequence joins TRBV14 and TRBJ1-2; D is perhaps TRBD1 (5 bases). This CDR3 has 13 residues. V was cut by 4 bases and J by 6 bases, with 12 bases left in between. Germline lookup yields CDR1 SGHDN and CDR2 FVKESK. The CDR3 region has the DNA TGTGCCAGCAGCCCCTACGGGGCGGATGGCTACACCTTC. Protein sequence: CASSPYGADGYTF.

This sequence joins TRBV3-1 (or the pseudogene TRBV3-2) and TRBJ2-7, with D possibly being TRBD2 (5 bases). Trimming pared 4 bases from V and 6 bases from J, leaving 16 bases between. The CDR3 length is 14 residues. Germline V CDR1 and CDR2: LGHDT, YNNKEL (reference sequence). The CDR3, as DNA: TGTGCCAGCAGCCCAAGCGTGTTCGGGGTCGAGCAGTACTTC. This encodes CASSPSVFGVEQYF.

The CDR3: CASSQRGSTDTQYF. DNA of the CDR3: TGTGCCAGCAGCCAAAGGGGTAGCACAGATACGCAGTATTTT. The chain couples TRBV3-1 (or the pseudogene TRBV3-2) to TRBJ2-3, with D possibly matching TRBD1 (5 bases). The germline CDR1 and CDR2 sequences are LGHDT and YNNKEL (reference sequence). V was trimmed by 2 bases and J by 0 bases, leaving 6 bases between them. This CDR3 spans 14 amino acids.

The chain carries TRBV14 and TRBJ1-1; the D gene is possibly TRBD1 (5 bases). Trimming cost V 0 bases and J 5 bases, with 19 bases left between them. This CDR3 spans 17 amino acids. Looked up from germline, CDR1 is SGHDN and CDR2 is FVKESK. CDR3 in amino acids: CASSQDPLGRGRTEAFF. The CDR3 DNA reads TGTGCCAGCAGCCAAGATCCTCTGGGACGAGGAAGAACTGAAGCTTTCTTT.

This chain connects TRBV19 to TRBJ1-5, with D unresolved. The CDR3 is 17 amino acids. The germline V gene has CDR1 LNHDA and CDR2 SQIVND (reference sequence). The germline V and J ends were trimmed by 7 bases and 3 bases, with 22 bases remaining between them. CDR3 sequence reads: CASNARTQKGTNQPQHF. The CDR3, as DNA: TGTGCCAGTAATGCCAGAACCCAGAAGGGAACCAATCAGCCCCAGCATTTT.

The gene calls are TRBV18 and TRBJ2-7; TRBD2 is a possible D gene (5 bases). The germline gives CDR1 KGHSH, CDR2 LQKENI. Trimming took off 5 bases at V and 0 bases at J, with 14 bases between the two ends. CDR3 length equals 15 residues. In DNA, the CDR3 is TGTGCCAGCTCATCGGACTGGGCGAGCTCCTACGAGCAGTACTTC. Translating it yields CASSSDWASSYEQYF.

CDR3 DNA: TGCGCCAGCAGCTGGGGCGGGAGTGGTTCCTACAATGAGCAGTTCTTC. Translated: CASSWGGSGSYNEQFF. This chain links TRBV5-1 with TRBJ2-1; 7 bases agree with TRBD2. V dropped 3 bases and J dropped 1; count of bases not matched to a gene: 7. This CDR3 has 16 residues. Germline values: CDR1 SGHRS, CDR2 YFSETQ.

The chain employs TRBV19 and TRBJ1-5; TRBD1 matches at 12 bases. The CDR3 has 19 residues. Germline V gene data show CDR1 as LNHDA and CDR2 as SQIVND (reference sequence). After removal of 5 bases from V and 1 base from J, the junction contained 12 bases not matched to a gene. The CDR3 nucleotides read TGTGCCAGTAGTCTGGAGGGGGACAGGGGGCGATTGAGCAATCAGCCCCAGCATTTT. Translating it yields CASSLEGDRGRLSNQPQHF. The full variable domain, in which reference TRBV19 and TRBJ1-5 provide the parts outside the CDR3, is DGGITQSPKYLFRKEGQNVTLSCEQNLNHDAMYWYRQDPGQGLRLIYYSQIVNDFQKGDIAEGYSVSREKKESFPLTVTSAQKNPTAFYLCASSLEGDRGRLSNQPQHFGDGTRLSIL.

This clone was recorded only once. The chain uses TRBV28 and TRBJ2-4; D is unresolved. Germline V gene sequence: CDR1 MDHEN, CDR2 SYDVKM. The V end lost 6 bases, the J end lost 0 bases, and 3 bases lay between the germline ends. CDR3 length: 12 residues. CDR3 DNA sequence: TGTGCCAGCAGGTCAGCCAAAAACATTCAGTACTTC. Translation gives CASRSAKNIQYF.

The rearrangement links TRBV19 to TRBJ1-2; TRBD1 matches 7 bases. The germline V gene encodes CDR1 LNHDA and CDR2 SQIVND (reference sequence). This CDR3 spans 15 amino acids. V lost 0 bases to trimming and J lost 4 bases; unmatched junction nucleotides: 5. The CDR3 region is CASSIEGQQAYGYTF. The CDR3 nucleotides read TGTGCCAGTAGTATAGAGGGACAGCAGGCCTATGGCTACACCTTC.

This sequence joins TRBV28 and TRBJ1-2, with TRBD1 matching over 8 bases. The CDR3 spans 15 residues. V lost 3 bases, J lost 5 bases, and 8 bases stayed unmatched. Germline V gene lookup returns CDR1 MDHEN and CDR2 SYDVKM. The DNA for the CDR3 is TGTGCCAGCAGTTTCGGGCAGGGGGCCCGTTATGGCTACACCTTC. It is translated as CASSFGQGARYGYTF.

The rearrangement uses TRBV3-1 (or the pseudogene TRBV3-2) and TRBJ2-7; D is undetermined. Trimming took off 4 bases at V and 2 bases at J, with 33 bases between the two ends. CDR1 LGHDT and CDR2 YNNKEL come from the germline V gene (reference sequence). CDR3 size: 21 residues. The CDR3 DNA follows: TGTGCCAGCAGCCCGTATGGGTCGCCCAGGCGCGTGTCCTCTCGAGCCTACGAGCAGTACTTC. Protein: CASSPYGSPRRVSSRAYEQYF.

Notes on this clone: At one boundary the junction diverges from the germline segment, which might be a read error. The rearrangement joins TRBV7-2 to TRBJ1-2; D ambiguous. The CDR3 consists of 11 residues. Germline V gene lookup returns CDR1 SGHTA and CDR2 FQGNSA. CDR3 region: CASSLVVRLAF. CDR3 sequence (DNA): TGTGCCAGCAGCTTAGTAGTCCGTCTCGCCTTC.

The chain is built from TRBV11-3 and TRBJ1-2; the D gene is possibly TRBD1 (5 bases). V lost 5 bases and J lost 3, with 19 bases in between. The germline gives CDR1 SGHNT, CDR2 YENEEA. CDR3 size: 16 residues. CDR3 bases: TGTGCCAGCAGCCCCGCAGGGAACCAAATGGACTATGGCTACACCTTC. This translates into CASSPAGNQMDYGYTF.

This rearrangement joins TRBV5-4 to TRBJ2-1; D possibly corresponds to TRBD1 (6 bases). Trimming took off 4 bases at V and 3 bases at J, with 20 bases between the two ends. This CDR3 is 17 amino acids long. The germline V gene encodes CDR1 SGHNT and CDR2 YYREEE (reference sequence). DNA of the CDR3: TGTGCCAGCAGCACCGCGGGTGGGGGACACGTCTACAATGAGCAGTTCTTC. Translated: CASSTAGGGHVYNEQFF.

The CDR3 sequence is CASSIGAGAAGELFF. In nucleotides, the CDR3 is TGTGCCAGTAGTATTGGCGCGGGGGCGGCCGGGGAGCTGTTTTTT. This chain uses TRBV19 with TRBJ2-2; D is possibly TRBD2 (7 bases). Germline assignment: CDR1 LNHDA and CDR2 SQIVND (reference sequence). V lost 3 bases and J lost 6, with 14 bases in between. The CDR3 has 15 amino acids.

CDR3 residues: CASSQGFRVVGNTIYF. For the CDR3, the DNA is TGTGCCAGCAGCCAAGGCTTCAGGGTGGTGGGAAACACCATATATTTT. The rearrangement uses TRBV4-2 and TRBJ1-3, with a tentative D call TRBD1 (5 bases). CDR1 LGHNA and CDR2 YNFKEQ come from the germline V gene. CDR3 size: 16 residues. The germline V and J ends were trimmed by 1 base and 4 bases, with 14 bases remaining between them.

J is TRBJ1-2 and V is TRBV11-2; no definite D call. The V gene's germline CDR1 is SGHAT and CDR2 FQNNGV. Trimming left V 5 bases short and J 3 bases short, with 10 bases between. The CDR3 has 13 residues. The CDR3 loop reads CASSPAADYGYTF. In DNA, the CDR3 is TGTGCCAGCAGCCCCGCTGCAGACTATGGCTACACCTTC.

The rearrangement uses TRBV7-6 and TRBJ1-4; 9 positions match TRBD1. The length of the CDR3 is 20 residues. V shed 4 bases and J 0 bases; nucleotides not matched to a gene: 15. The germline V gene has CDR1 SGHVS and CDR2 FNYEAQ. The DNA for the CDR3 is TGTGCCAGCAGCTCCCCGCTTAGTCCGACAGGGGGAGCAACTAATGAAAAACTGTTTTTT. As protein: CASSSPLSPTGGATNEKLFF.

The chain links TRBV4-1 to TRBJ2-1, with unresolved D. This CDR3 has 14 amino acids. CDR1 is MGHRA, CDR2 YSYEKL, per germline. V shed 6 bases and J shed 6 bases, with 15 bases lying between them. The CDR3 DNA sequence: TGCGCCAGCAGTCGATCAGTGGATGGCAATGAGCAGTTCTTC. Amino acids: CASSRSVDGNEQFF.